The sequence of this T cell receptor beta chain was determined in a study of shared clonotypes between healthy human individuals. Whole-study findings and limits: The study generally estimated greater richness for naive than memory subsets. Lower generation probabilities were found for non-shared clonotypes than for those shared by all four donors.

J lost 6 bases, V lost 0 bases, and 2 bases had no gene match. Germline loops: CDR1 SGHRS, CDR2 YFSETQ. This CDR3 comprises 15 residues. Sequencing used immunoSEQ multiplex PCR; TCRdb keeps in-frame clones, though not all of them. The sample contains 170,000 or so clones, approximately 62% of which appear only once. On this clone itself: Its antigen is not known.

Sequencing was performed on memory CD4+ T cells sorted from blood. Noted subset: CD45RA-negative fraction. The clonotype comes from a man aged 25 to 40 in good health. The chain employs TRBV5-1 and TRBJ2-2; 10 nucleotides match TRBD1. The CDR3 nucleotides are TGCGCCAGCAGCTTGGGGACAGGGGGGGCCGGGGAGCTGTTTTTT. The encoded protein is CASSLGTGGAGELFF.